The 6 T cell receptor beta chains presented below share a single source sample, sequenced in a study of CD4 T cells in relation to SARS-CoV-2 and coronaviruses. No antigen is known for these receptors. Clones were sequenced by immunoSEQ multiplex PCR, and TCRdb holds only the in-frame ones, with some missing. The repertoire holds under 20,000 clones, 70% to 85% seen once, with approximately 30% in the top ten. Unexposed donor CD4+ T cells date from about 2011-2019, before the COVID-19 pandemic. After roughly 9 days of culture, CD4+ T cells were isolated. Material for sequencing was CD4+ T cells from PBMCs, cultured in vitro. All receptors derive from a human donor in good health.

V usage is TRBV7-2 and J usage is TRBJ1-1; TRBD1 aligns across 7 bases. Germline assignment: CDR1 SGHTA and CDR2 FQGNSA. The ends lost 1 base at V and 1 base at J; junction bases unmatched: 0. This CDR3 is 14 amino acids long. This CDR3 is CASSLGTGNTEAFF. The DNA for the CDR3 is TGTGCCAGCAGCTTAGGGACAGGGAACACTGAAGCTTTCTTT.

The chain recombines TRBV10-2 with TRBJ2-1; no firm D call. The germline gives CDR1 WSHSY, CDR2 SAAADI. This CDR3 contains 11 residues. Trimming removed 6 bases from V and 9 bases from J, with 9 bases in between. This CDR3 reads CASSHAIEQFF. CDR3 sequence (DNA): TGCGCCAGCAGCCACGCGATTGAGCAGTTCTTC.

The V call is TRBV4-1, the J call TRBJ1-5; D not certain. The CDR3 totals 13 residues. Trimming removed 0 bases from V and 4 bases from J, with 4 bases in between. The germline CDR1 and CDR2 sequences are MGHRA and YSYEKL. Here the CDR3 DNA reads TGCGCCAGCAGCCAAGATATTAATCAGCCCCAGCATTTT. Residues: CASSQDINQPQHF.

V gene TRBV5-1 combines with J gene TRBJ2-3, with 8 bases that match TRBD1. The CDR3 has 16 residues. CDR1 is SGHRS and CDR2 is YFSETQ in the germline V gene. V lost 0 bases to trimming and J lost 0 bases; unmatched junction nucleotides: 3. The CDR3 sequence is CASSLGGTGSTDTQYF. In DNA, the CDR3 is TGCGCCAGCAGCTTGGGGGGGACAGGCAGCACAGATACGCAGTATTTT.

The CDR3 spells CASSPEGPGGGYTF. The CDR3 nucleotides are TGCGCCAGCAGCCCCGAGGGGCCAGGGGGCGGCTACACCTTC. The rearrangement joins TRBV4-1 to TRBJ1-2; 8 bases align to TRBD1. With V trimmed by 4 bases and J by 8 bases, 9 bases remained unmatched. The CDR3 is made up of 14 amino acids. The germline CDR1 and CDR2 sequences are MGHRA and YSYEKL.

The rearrangement joins TRBV9 to TRBJ2-7; TRBD2 matches at 8 bases. V trimming: 4 bases; J trimming: 3 bases; junction bases outside the gene matches: 6. This CDR3 is built from 14 residues. Germline lookup yields CDR1 SGDLS and CDR2 YYNGEE. Here the CDR3 reads CASSPGGPSYEQYF. The CDR3 DNA follows: TGTGCCAGCAGCCCGGGAGGGCCCAGCTACGAGCAGTACTTC.